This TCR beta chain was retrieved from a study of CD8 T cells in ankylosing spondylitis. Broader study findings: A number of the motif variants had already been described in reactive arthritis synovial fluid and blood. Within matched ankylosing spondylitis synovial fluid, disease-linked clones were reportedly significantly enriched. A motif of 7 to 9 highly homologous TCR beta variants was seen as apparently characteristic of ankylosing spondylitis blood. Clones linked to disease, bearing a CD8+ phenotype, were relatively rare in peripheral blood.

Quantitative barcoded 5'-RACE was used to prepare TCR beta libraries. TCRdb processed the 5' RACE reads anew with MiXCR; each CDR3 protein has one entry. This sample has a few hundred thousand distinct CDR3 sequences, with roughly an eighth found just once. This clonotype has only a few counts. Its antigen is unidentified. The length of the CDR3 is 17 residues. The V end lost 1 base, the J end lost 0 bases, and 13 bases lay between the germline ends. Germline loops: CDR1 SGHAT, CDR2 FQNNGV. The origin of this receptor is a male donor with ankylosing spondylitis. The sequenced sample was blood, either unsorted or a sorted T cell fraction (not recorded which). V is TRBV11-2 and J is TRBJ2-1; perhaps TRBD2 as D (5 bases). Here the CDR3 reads CASSLGAGLYSYNEQFF. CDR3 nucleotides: TGTGCCAGCAGCTTAGGGGCCGGACTTTACTCCTACAATGAGCAGTTCTTC.